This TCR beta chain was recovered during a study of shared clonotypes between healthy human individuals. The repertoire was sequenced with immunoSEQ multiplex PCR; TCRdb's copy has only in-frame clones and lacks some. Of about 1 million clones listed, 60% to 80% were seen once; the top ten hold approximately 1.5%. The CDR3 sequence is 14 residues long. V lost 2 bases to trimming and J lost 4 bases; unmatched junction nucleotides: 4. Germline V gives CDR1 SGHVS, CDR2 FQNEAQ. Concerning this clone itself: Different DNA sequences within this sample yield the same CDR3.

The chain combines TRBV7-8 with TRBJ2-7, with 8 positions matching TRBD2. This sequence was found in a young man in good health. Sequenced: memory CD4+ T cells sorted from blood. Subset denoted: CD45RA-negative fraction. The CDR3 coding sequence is TGTGCCAGCAGCTTAAGCGGGGGCCGGTACGAGCAGTACTTC. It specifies CASSLSGGRYEQYF. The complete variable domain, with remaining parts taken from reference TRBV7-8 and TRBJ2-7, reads GAGVSQSPRYKVAKRGQDVALRCDPISGHVSLFWYQQALGQGPEFLTYFQNEAQLDKSGLPSDRFFAERPEGSVSTLKIQRTQQEDSAVYLCASSLSGGRYEQYFGPGTRLTVT.